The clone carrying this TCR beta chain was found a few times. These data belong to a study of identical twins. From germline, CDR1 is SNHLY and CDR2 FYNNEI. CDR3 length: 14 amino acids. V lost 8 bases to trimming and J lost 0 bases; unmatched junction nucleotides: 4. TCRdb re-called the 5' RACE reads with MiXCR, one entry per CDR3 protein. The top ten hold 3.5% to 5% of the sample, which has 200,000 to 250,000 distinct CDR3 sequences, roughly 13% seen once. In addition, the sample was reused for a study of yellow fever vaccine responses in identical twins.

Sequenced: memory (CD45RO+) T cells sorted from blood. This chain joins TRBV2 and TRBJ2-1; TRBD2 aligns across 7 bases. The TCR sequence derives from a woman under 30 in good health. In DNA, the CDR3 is TGTGCCAGCGTGCGGGGGAGCTCCTACAATGAGCAGTTCTTC. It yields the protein CASVRGSSYNEQFF.